These 14 T cell receptor beta chains came from one sample sequenced in a study of identical twins. TCRdb recomputed calls from the 5' RACE reads with MiXCR, one row per CDR3 protein. The sample includes around 250,000 distinct CDR3 sequences, about 8.5% seen only once; the top ten take less than 4%. This sample was shared with a second study, whose subject was yellow fever vaccine responses in identical twins.

Sequences were obtained from CD8+ T cells sorted from blood. The receptors were sampled from a young woman in good health.

The J gene is TRBJ2-7, the V gene TRBV10-2; maybe TRBD2 (5 bases). V dropped 8 bases and J dropped 2 bases, with 13 bases sitting between them. The germline gives CDR1 WSHSY, CDR2 SAAADI. This CDR3 contains 13 residues. Here the CDR3 reads CASRSGPTYEQYF. DNA of the CDR3: TGCGCCAGCCGCAGCGGACCGACCTACGAGCAGTACTTC.

The chain combines TRBV20-1 with TRBJ2-2; D is ambiguous. Trimming removed 3 bases from V and 6 bases from J, with 8 bases in between. The CDR3 loop spans 12 amino acids. The germline gives CDR1 DFQATT, CDR2 SNEGSKA (reference sequence). CDR3 bases: TGCAGTGCTAGTAACCTCTCCGGGGAGCTGTTTTTT. Amino acids: CSASNLSGELFF.

For the CDR3, the DNA is TGTGCCAGCAGCCAAGTAGCGGGGGAGTTCCCTGAGCAGTTCTTC. It specifies CASSQVAGEFPEQFF. This sequence joins TRBV3-1 and TRBJ2-1; 9 nucleotides match TRBD2. From germline, CDR1 is LGHDT and CDR2 YNNKEL (reference sequence). The CDR3 contains 15 residues. V shed 1 base, J shed 9 bases, and the junction held 7 bases outside the gene matches.

This clonotype was seen a few times. V is TRBV7-9 and J is TRBJ2-7, with TRBD2 matching over 14 bases. Germline CDR1 and CDR2: SEHNR and FQNEAQ (reference sequence). The CDR3 has 16 amino acids. V shed 4 bases and J 0 bases; nucleotides not matched to a gene: 2. The CDR3 region is CASSSGTSGSSYEQYF. As DNA, the CDR3 is TGTGCCAGCAGCTCCGGGACTAGCGGGAGCTCCTACGAGCAGTACTTC.

This clonotype occurred many times. V usage is TRBV20-1 and J usage is TRBJ1-5; 8 bases line up with TRBD1. Germline V lookup: CDR1 DFQATT, CDR2 SNEGSKA (reference sequence). The CDR3 runs to 14 residues. V dropped 6 bases and J dropped 4; count of bases not matched to a gene: 8. The DNA for the CDR3 is TGCAGTGCCAGACCCACAGGGGGGAATCAGCCCCAGCATTTT. Amino acid sequence: CSARPTGGNQPQHF.

This clonotype was detected ten times or more. V and J are TRBV29-1 and TRBJ1-3; the D gene is possibly TRBD1 (6 bases). V lost 4 bases, J lost 7 bases, and 23 bases lay in between. The germline V gene encodes CDR1 SQVTM and CDR2 ANQGSEA. This CDR3 spans 16 amino acids. The CDR3, as DNA: TGCAGCGTTGGGGACACGGGACACAAGGATGCGAACACCATATATTTT. Protein: CSVGDTGHKDANTIYF.

This clonotype was seen a handful of times. In DNA form, the CDR3 reads TGTGCCAGCAGTTCGCTAATCACCTTAGGCACAGATACGCAGTATTTT. It translates to CASSSLITLGTDTQYF. The rearrangement links TRBV11-2 to TRBJ2-3; D not certain. The CDR3 has 16 amino acids. Trimming took off 6 bases at V and 1 base at J, with 17 bases between the two ends. Per germline, CDR1 SGHAT and CDR2 FQNNGV.

This clonotype was seen ten or more times. This chain connects TRBV28 to TRBJ2-2; D ambiguous. Trimming took off 5 bases at V and 4 bases at J, with 14 bases between the two ends. CDR1 is MDHEN, CDR2 SYDVKM, per germline. This CDR3 spans 15 amino acids. CDR3 bases: TGTGCCAGCAGTCTCAACAGTCTTTTCACCGGGGAGCTGTTTTTT. Amino acid sequence: CASSLNSLFTGELFF.

This clonotype was picked up a small number of times. The chain recombines TRBV6-4 with TRBJ2-7, with a possible D match to TRBD1 (5 bases). Germline-derived CDR1 and CDR2 are MRHNA and SNTAGT. Trimming took off 5 bases at V and 0 bases at J, with 11 bases between the two ends. This CDR3 is 14 amino acids long. The CDR3 reads CASSQTEFSYEQYF. Written as DNA, the CDR3 is TGTGCCAGCAGTCAGACAGAGTTCTCCTACGAGCAGTACTTC.

This clonotype occurred a few times. This chain connects TRBV12-3 or TRBV12-4 to TRBJ2-3; D is unresolved. The ends were cut back, 3 bases at V and 10 bases at J, with 20 bases in the middle. This CDR3 has 15 residues. The CDR3 DNA reads as TGTGCCAGCAGTTTCCCCGGACGATTCGGTGGGTCGCAGTATTTT. Amino acid sequence: CASSFPGRFGGSQYF.

The chain employs TRBV4-1 and TRBJ2-3; 7 bases align to TRBD1. Germline trimming cut 0 bases from V and 5 bases from J; bases unmatched to any gene: 5. Germline assignment: CDR1 MGHRA and CDR2 YSYEKL. The CDR3 totals 15 residues. The CDR3 nucleotides are TGCGCCAGCAGCCAAGAGGACAGGCCAAAAGATACGCAGTATTTT. It specifies CASSQEDRPKDTQYF.

This clonotype has more than one count but fewer than ten. The J gene is TRBJ2-7, the V gene TRBV20-1; D perhaps matches TRBD1 (5 bases). V was shortened by 0 bases and J by 6 bases, with 15 bases between the two germline ends. This CDR3 comprises 14 residues. Germline V lookup: CDR1 DFQATT, CDR2 SNEGSKA (reference sequence). In DNA, the CDR3 is TGCAGTGCTAGAGATATCAGGGAATCGAGCGAGCAGTACTTC. Its protein is CSARDIRESSEQYF.

This clonotype was counted between two and nine times. J is TRBJ2-2 and V is TRBV14, with D hard to call. CDR1 is SGHDN and CDR2 is FVKESK in the germline V gene. This CDR3 is 17 amino acids long. The germline V and J ends were trimmed by 4 bases and 0 bases, with 15 bases remaining between them. The CDR3: CASSLTPDASNTGELFF. CDR3 nucleotide sequence: TGTGCCAGCAGCCTGACCCCCGATGCCTCGAACACCGGGGAGCTGTTTTTT.

At least ten counts were recorded for this clonotype. This chain connects TRBV3-1 to TRBJ2-3; 10 bases are shared with TRBD2. Losses at the gene ends were 0 bases for V and 2 bases for J; bases not matched to a gene: 8. The CDR3 extends over 18 amino acids. The V gene's germline CDR1 is LGHDT and CDR2 YNNKEL (reference sequence). The CDR3 DNA is TGTGCCAGCAGCCAAGATCGCACTAGCGGGGACTCCACAGATACGCAGTATTTT. Encoded protein: CASSQDRTSGDSTDTQYF.